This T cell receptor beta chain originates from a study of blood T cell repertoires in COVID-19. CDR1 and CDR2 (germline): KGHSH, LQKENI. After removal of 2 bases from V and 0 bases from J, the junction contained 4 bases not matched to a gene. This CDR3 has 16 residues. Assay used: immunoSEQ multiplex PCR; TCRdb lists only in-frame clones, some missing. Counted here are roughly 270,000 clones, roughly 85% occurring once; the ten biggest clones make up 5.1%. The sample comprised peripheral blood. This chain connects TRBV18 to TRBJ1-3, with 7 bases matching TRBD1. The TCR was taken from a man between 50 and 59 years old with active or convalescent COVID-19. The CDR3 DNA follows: TGTGCCAGCTCACCAGAGACAGGGTACTCTGGAAACACCATATATTTT. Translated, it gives CASSPETGYSGNTIYF.